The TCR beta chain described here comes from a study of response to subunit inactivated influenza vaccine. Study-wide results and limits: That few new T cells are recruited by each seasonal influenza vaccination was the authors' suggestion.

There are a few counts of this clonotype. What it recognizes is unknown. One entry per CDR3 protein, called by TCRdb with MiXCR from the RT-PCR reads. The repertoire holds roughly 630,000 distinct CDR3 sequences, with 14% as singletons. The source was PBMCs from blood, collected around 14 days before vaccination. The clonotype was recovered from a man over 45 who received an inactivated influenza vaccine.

The CDR3 loop is CASSLSDRKETQYF. For the CDR3, the DNA is TGTGCCAGCAGTTTATCGGACAGAAAAGAGACCCAGTACTTC. The chain is built from TRBV12-3 or TRBV12-4 and TRBJ2-5, with D possibly matching TRBD1 (6 bases). V lost 2 bases to trimming and J lost 3 bases, with 10 bases between them. The CDR3 runs to 14 residues.